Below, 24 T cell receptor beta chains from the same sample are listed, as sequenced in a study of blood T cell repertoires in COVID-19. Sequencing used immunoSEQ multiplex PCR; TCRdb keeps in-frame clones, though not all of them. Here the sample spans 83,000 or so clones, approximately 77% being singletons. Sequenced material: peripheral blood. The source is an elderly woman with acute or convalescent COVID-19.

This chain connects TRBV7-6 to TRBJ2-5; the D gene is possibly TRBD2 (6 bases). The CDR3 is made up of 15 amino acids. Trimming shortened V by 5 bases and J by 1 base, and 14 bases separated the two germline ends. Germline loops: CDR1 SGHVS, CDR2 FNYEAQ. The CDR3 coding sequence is TGTGCCAGCAGCATACAAGCGGGCCTCCAAGAGACCCAGTACTTC. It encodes CASSIQAGLQETQYF.

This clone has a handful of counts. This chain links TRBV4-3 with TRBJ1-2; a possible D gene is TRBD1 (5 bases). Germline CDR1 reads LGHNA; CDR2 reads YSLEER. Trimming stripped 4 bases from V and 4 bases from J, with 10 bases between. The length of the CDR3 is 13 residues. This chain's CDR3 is CASSPEGSYGYTF. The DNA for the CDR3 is TGCGCCAGCAGCCCGGAGGGGTCCTATGGCTACACCTTC.

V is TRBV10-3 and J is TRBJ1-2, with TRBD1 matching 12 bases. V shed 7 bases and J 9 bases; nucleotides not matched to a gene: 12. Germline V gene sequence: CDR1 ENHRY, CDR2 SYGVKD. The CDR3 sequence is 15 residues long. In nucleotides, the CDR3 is TGTGCCATCACCATGGGGGACAGGGGGCATGGGAGCTACACCTTC. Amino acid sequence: CAITMGDRGHGSYTF.

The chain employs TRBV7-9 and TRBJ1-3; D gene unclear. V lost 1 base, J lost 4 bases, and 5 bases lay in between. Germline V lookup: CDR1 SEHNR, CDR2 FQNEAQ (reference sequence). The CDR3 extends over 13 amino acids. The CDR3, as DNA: TGTGCCAGCAGCTTAGGCGAAGGAAACACCATATATTTT. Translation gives CASSLGEGNTIYF.

CDR3 residues: CASSIGWGGGNSNQPQHF. CDR3 sequence (DNA): TGTGCCAGTAGTATAGGATGGGGCGGGGGAAACAGCAATCAGCCCCAGCATTTT. The chain couples TRBV19 to TRBJ1-5; D may be TRBD1 (5 bases). Trimming left V 1 base short and J 1 base short, with 17 bases between. This CDR3 region has 18 residues. Germline-derived CDR1 and CDR2 are LNHDA and SQIVND (reference sequence). The entire variable domain, with the rest obtained from reference TRBV19 and TRBJ1-5, is as follows: DGGITQSPKYLFRKEGQNVTLSCEQNLNHDAMYWYRQDPGQGLRLIYYSQIVNDFQKGDIAEGYSVSREKKESFPLTVTSAQKNPTAFYLCASSIGWGGGNSNQPQHFGDGTRLSIL.

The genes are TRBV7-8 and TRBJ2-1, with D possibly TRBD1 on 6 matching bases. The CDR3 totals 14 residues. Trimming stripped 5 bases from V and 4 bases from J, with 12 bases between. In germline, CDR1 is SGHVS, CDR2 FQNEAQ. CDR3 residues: CASSLSGQYNEQFF. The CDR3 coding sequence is TGTGCCAGCAGCCTATCAGGACAGTACAATGAGCAGTTCTTC. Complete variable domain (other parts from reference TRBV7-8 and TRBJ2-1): GAGVSQSPRYKVAKRGQDVALRCDPISGHVSLFWYQQALGQGPEFLTYFQNEAQLDKSGLPSDRFFAERPEGSVSTLKIQRTQQEDSAVYLCASSLSGQYNEQFFGPGTRLTVL.

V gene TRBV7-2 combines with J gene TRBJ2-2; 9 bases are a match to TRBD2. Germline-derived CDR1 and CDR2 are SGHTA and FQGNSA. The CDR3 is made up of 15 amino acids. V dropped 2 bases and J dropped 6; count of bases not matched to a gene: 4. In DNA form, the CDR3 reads TGTGCCAGCAGCTTATGGCGGGAGGGTCCCGGGGAGCTGTTTTTT. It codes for CASSLWREGPGELFF. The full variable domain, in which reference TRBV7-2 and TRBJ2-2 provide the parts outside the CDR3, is GAGVSQSPSNKVTEKGKDVELRCDPISGHTALYWYRQSLGQGLEFLIYFQGNSAPDKSGLPSDRFSAERTGGSVSTLTIQRTQQEDSAVYLCASSLWREGPGELFFGEGSRLTVL.

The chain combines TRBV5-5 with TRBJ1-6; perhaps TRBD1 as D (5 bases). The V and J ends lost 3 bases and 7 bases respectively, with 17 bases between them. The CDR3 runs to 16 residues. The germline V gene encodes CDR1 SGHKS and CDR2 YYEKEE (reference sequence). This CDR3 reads CASSSLRGGGNSPLHF. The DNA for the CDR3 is TGTGCCAGCAGCTCCCTCCGGGGGGGAGGGAATTCACCCCTCCACTTT.

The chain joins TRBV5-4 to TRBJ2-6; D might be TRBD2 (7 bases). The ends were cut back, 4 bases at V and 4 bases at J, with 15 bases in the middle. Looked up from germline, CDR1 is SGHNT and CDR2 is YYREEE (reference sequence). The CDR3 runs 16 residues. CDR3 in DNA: TGTGCCAGCAGCCCGGGGGGCGCGGAAGGGGCCAACGTCCTGACTTTC. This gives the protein CASSPGGAEGANVLTF.

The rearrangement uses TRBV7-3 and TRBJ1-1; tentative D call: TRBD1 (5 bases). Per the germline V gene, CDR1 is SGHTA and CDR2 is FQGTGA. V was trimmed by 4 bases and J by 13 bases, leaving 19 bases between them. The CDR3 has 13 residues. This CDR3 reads CASSSPGRTMGFF. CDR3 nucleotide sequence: TGTGCCAGCAGCTCGCCGGGACGGACTATGGGTTTCTTT.

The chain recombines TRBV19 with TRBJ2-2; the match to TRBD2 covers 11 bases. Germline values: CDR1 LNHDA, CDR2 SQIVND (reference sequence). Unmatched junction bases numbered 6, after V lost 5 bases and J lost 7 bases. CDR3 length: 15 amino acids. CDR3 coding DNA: TGTGCCAGTAGTTCATGGACTAGCGGGTTCGGGGAGCTGTTTTTT. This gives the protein CASSSWTSGFGELFF.

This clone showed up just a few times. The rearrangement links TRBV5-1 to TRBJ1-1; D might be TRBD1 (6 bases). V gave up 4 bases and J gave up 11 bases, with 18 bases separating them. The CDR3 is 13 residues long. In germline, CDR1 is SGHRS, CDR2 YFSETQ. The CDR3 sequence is CASSQDSLLGAFF. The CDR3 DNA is TGCGCCAGCAGCCAGGACAGCCTCTTGGGGGCTTTCTTT.

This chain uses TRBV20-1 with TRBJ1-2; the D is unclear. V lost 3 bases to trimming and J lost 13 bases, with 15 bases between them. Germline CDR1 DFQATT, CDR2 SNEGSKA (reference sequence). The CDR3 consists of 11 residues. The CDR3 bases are TGCAGTGCTAGGCGGGATTATGGCGTCACCTTC. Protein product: CSARRDYGVTF.

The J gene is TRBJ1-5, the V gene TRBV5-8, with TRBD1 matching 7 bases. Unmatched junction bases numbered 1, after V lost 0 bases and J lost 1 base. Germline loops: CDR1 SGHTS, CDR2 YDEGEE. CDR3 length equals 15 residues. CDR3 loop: CASSLGGQSNQPQHF. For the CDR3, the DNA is TGTGCCAGCAGCTTGGGGGGACAGAGCAATCAGCCCCAGCATTTT. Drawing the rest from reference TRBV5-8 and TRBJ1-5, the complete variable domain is EAGVTQSPTHLIKTRGQQATLRCSPISGHTSVYWYQQALGLGLQFLLWYDEGEERNRGNFPPRFSGRQFPNYSSELNVNALELEDSALYLCASSLGGQSNQPQHFGDGTRLSIL.

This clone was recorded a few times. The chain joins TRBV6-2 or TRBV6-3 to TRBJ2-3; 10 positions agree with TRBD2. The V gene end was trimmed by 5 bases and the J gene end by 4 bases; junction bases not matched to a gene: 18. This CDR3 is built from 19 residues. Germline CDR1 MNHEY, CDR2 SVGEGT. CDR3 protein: CASSQRWLAGEVEPDTQYF. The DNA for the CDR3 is TGTGCCAGCAGTCAACGGTGGCTAGCGGGAGAAGTGGAACCAGATACGCAGTATTTT.

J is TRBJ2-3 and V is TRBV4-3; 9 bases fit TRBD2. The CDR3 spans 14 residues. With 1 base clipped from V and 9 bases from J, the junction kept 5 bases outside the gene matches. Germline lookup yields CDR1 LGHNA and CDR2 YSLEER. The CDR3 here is CASSQVAGGNTQYF. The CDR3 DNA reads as TGCGCCAGCAGCCAAGTTGCGGGAGGGAACACGCAGTATTTT.

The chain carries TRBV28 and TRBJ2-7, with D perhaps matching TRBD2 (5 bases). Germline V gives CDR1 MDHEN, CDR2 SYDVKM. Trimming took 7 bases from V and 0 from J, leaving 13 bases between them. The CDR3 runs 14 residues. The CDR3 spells CASNRPRDSYEQYF. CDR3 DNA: TGTGCCAGCAACCGCCCCCGGGACTCCTACGAGCAGTACTTC.

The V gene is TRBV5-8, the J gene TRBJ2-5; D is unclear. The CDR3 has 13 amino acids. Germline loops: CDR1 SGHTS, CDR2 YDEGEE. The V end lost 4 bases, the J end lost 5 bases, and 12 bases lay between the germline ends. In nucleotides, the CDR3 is TGTGCCAGCAGCCGCGCTGGGCAGGAGACCCAGTACTTC. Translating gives CASSRAGQETQYF.

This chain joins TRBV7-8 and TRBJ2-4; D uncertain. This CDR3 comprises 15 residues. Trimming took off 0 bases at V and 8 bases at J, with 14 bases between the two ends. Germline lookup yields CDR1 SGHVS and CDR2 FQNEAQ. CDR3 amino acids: CASSLAPGFRDIQYF. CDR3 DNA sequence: TGTGCCAGCAGCTTAGCTCCCGGGTTCCGGGACATTCAGTACTTC. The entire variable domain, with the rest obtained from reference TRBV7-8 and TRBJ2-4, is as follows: GAGVSQSPRYKVAKRGQDVALRCDPISGHVSLFWYQQALGQGPEFLTYFQNEAQLDKSGLPSDRFFAERPEGSVSTLKIQRTQQEDSAVYLCASSLAPGFRDIQYFGAGTRLSVL.

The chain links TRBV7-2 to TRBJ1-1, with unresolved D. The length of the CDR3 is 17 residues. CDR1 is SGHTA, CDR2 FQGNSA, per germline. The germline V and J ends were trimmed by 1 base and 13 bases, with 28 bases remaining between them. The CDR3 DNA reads TGTGCCAGCAGCTTAGAACCTTCGGTTGGGAGTTTTCGGTTAGGTTTCTTT. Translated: CASSLEPSVGSFRLGFF. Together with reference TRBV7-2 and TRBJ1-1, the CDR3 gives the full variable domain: GAGVSQSPSNKVTEKGKDVELRCDPISGHTALYWYRQSLGQGLEFLIYFQGNSAPDKSGLPSDRFSAERTGGSVSTLTIQRTQQEDSAVYLCASSLEPSVGSFRLGFFGQGTRLTVV.

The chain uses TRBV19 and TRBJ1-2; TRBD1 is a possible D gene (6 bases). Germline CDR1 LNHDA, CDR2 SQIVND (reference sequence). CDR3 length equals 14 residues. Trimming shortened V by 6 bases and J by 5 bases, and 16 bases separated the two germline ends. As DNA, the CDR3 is TGTGCCAGTAGCTTGGACAGCCTGAGATATGGCTACACCTTC. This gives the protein CASSLDSLRYGYTF.

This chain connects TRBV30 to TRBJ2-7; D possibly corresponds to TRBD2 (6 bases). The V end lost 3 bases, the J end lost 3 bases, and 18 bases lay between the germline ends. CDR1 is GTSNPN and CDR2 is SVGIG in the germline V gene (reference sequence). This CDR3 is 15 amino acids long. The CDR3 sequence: CAWRPSASVFYEQYF. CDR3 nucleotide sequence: TGTGCCTGGAGACCGAGCGCTAGCGTTTTCTACGAGCAGTACTTC.

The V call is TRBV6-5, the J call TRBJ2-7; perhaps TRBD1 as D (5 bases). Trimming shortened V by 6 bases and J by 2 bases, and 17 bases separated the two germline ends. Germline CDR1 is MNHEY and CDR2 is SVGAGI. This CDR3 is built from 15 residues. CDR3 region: CASSPRWGLTYEQYF. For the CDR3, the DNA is TGTGCCAGCAGCCCCCGGTGGGGCCTGACCTACGAGCAGTACTTC.

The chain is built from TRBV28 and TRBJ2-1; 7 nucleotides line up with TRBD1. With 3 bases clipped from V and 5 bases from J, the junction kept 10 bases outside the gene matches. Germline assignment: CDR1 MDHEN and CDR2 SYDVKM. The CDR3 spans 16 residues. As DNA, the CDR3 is TGTGCCAGCAGTTTGGTCAGGGGGAACCGTAACAATGAGCAGTTCTTC. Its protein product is CASSLVRGNRNNEQFF.